This T cell receptor beta chain derives from a study of T cell changes during pregnancy in multiple sclerosis. Some clones are missing from TCRdb's copy, which holds only in-frame ones; the method was immunoSEQ multiplex PCR. Of about 75,000 clones listed, approximately 88% are singletons. A single count supports this clone. The sample consisted of peripheral blood, taken in the first trimester of pregnancy. The TCR originated in a female donor in good health, enrolled as a control in a pregnancy study.

The CDR3 DNA is TGTGCCACCAGCTGGGGACAGGGGGTTGGAAACACCATATATTTT. Translated: CATSWGQGVGNTIYF. V and J are TRBV15 and TRBJ1-3; TRBD1 matches at 11 bases. Germline V gene data show CDR1 as LNHNV and CDR2 as YYDKDF (reference sequence). This CDR3 has 15 amino acids. With V trimmed by 5 bases and J by 3 bases, 3 bases remained unmatched.